The 12 T cell receptor beta chains below all came from one sample that was sequenced in a study of blood T cell repertoires in COVID-19. Assay used: immunoSEQ multiplex PCR; TCRdb lists only in-frame clones, some missing. Of approximately 230,000 clones listed, around 80% were seen once; the top ten hold around 5.4%. The sample was peripheral blood. The receptors shown here come from a man older than 75 with acute or convalescent COVID-19.

The chain has TRBV19 and TRBJ1-1; the D gene is possibly TRBD1 (5 bases). This CDR3 contains 13 residues. Trimming stripped 3 bases from V and 3 bases from J, with 8 bases between. CDR1 LNHDA and CDR2 SQIVND come from the germline V gene (reference sequence). The CDR3 sequence is CASSIWGDTEAFF. The CDR3 DNA is TGTGCCAGTAGTATTTGGGGGGACACTGAAGCTTTCTTT.

The table lists this clone with a few counts. The chain joins TRBV2 to TRBJ2-1, with a weak D call TRBD1 (6 bases). There are 13 residues in the CDR3. Germline assignment: CDR1 SNHLY and CDR2 FYNNEI. The V gene lost 5 bases and the J gene lost 15 bases, with 20 bases spanning the gap. Here the CDR3 reads CASSPSVQGIGFF. CDR3 sequence (DNA): TGTGCCAGCAGTCCCTCCGTACAGGGTATTGGGTTCTTC.

The chain carries TRBV28 and TRBJ2-7; tentatively, D is TRBD1 (5 bases). There are 15 residues in the CDR3. The germline gives CDR1 MDHEN, CDR2 SYDVKM. V lost 5 bases and J lost 4, with 18 bases in between. The CDR3 DNA sequence: TGTGCCAGCAGTCCCCCCTCCAGCAGGGAATACGAGCAGTACTTC. It is translated as CASSPPSSREYEQYF. The variable domain in full, with the rest retrieved from reference TRBV28 and TRBJ2-7, is DVKVTQSSRYLVKRTGEKVFLECVQDMDHENMFWYRQDPGLGLRLIYFSYDVKMKEKGDIPEGYSVSREKKERFSLILESASTNQTSMYLCASSPPSSREYEQYFGPGTRLTVT.

This clone was seen a handful of times. The V and J genes are TRBV28 and TRBJ2-5, with D possibly being TRBD2 (6 bases). The germline CDR1 and CDR2 sequences are MDHEN and SYDVKM. Trimming pared 2 bases from V and 4 bases from J, leaving 14 bases between. The CDR3 sequence is 15 residues long. In DNA form, the CDR3 reads TGTGCCAGCAGTTTACCCAGGGAGGTAGGAGAGACCCAGTACTTC. Residues: CASSLPREVGETQYF.

The gene calls are TRBV18 and TRBJ2-3, with 7 bases aligning to TRBD1. This CDR3 contains 15 residues. Germline values: CDR1 KGHSH, CDR2 LQKENI. V lost 3 bases to trimming and J lost 0 bases; unmatched junction nucleotides: 3. CDR3 bases: TGTGCCAGCTCACCTCGACAGGGTAGCACAGATACGCAGTATTTT. It specifies CASSPRQGSTDTQYF.

V usage is TRBV6-5 and J usage is TRBJ2-7; TRBD1 might be the D (6 bases). Germline V gives CDR1 MNHEY, CDR2 SVGAGI. Deletions cut 8 bases from V and 6 bases from J, with 11 bases between. The CDR3 contains 11 residues. The CDR3 region has the DNA TGTGCCAGCCGACAGGAAAGCGAGCAGTACTTC. Protein product: CASRQESEQYF.

About this clone: Mismatch with germline at one junction end may stem from a read error. The V gene is TRBV7-8, the J gene TRBJ2-2; 10 nucleotides line up with TRBD2. Germline-derived CDR1 and CDR2 are SGHVS and FQNEAQ. The length of the CDR3 is 16 residues. CDR3 sequence: CASSVASGGNTGELFF. CDR3 nucleotides: TGTGCCAGCAGCGTAGCTAGCGGGGGGAACACCGGGGAGCTGTTTTTT.

CDR3: CASSESAWGGETQYF. CDR3 nucleotide sequence: TGTGCCAGCAGTGAATCTGCGTGGGGGGGAGAGACCCAGTACTTC. The chain couples TRBV6-1 to TRBJ2-5, with 7 bases matching TRBD2. Germline CDR1 MNHNS, CDR2 SASEGT. This CDR3 has 15 residues. Trimming cost V 2 bases and J 4 bases; bases outside gene matches: 7.

The rearrangement links TRBV19 to TRBJ1-4; perhaps TRBD1 as D (6 bases). V lost 4 bases and J 3 bases, leaving 15 bases between the germline ends. The CDR3 has 16 amino acids. Germline lookup yields CDR1 LNHDA and CDR2 SQIVND (reference sequence). CDR3 in DNA: TGTGCCAGTAGTACAATACAGGGCAGGGCTAATGAAAAACTGTTTTTT. It translates to CASSTIQGRANEKLFF.

The CDR3 sequence: CASSPGTASYEQYF. The CDR3 DNA is TGCGCCAGCAGCCCCGGGACAGCCTCCTACGAGCAGTACTTC. This rearrangement joins TRBV5-1 to TRBJ2-7; 7 bases line up with TRBD1. The germline V gene encodes CDR1 SGHRS and CDR2 YFSETQ. V lost 4 bases and J lost 0; bases outside the gene matches: 4. CDR3 length: 14 residues.

This chain connects TRBV3-1 (or the pseudogene TRBV3-2) to TRBJ2-2; D gene uncertain. The ends were cut back, 1 base at V and 7 bases at J, with 7 bases in the middle. Germline V gives CDR1 LGHDT, CDR2 YNNKEL (reference sequence). The CDR3 is made up of 13 amino acids. This CDR3 reads CASSQVSVGELFF. The CDR3 nucleotides are TGTGCCAGCAGCCAAGTATCGGTCGGGGAGCTGTTTTTT.

This clone showed up just a few times. The chain is built from TRBV3-1 (or the pseudogene TRBV3-2) and TRBJ2-3; 9 nucleotides align to TRBD1. After removal of 3 bases from V and 4 bases from J, the junction contained 11 bases not matched to a gene. CDR3 length equals 17 residues. Germline V gene sequence: CDR1 LGHDT, CDR2 YNNKEL (reference sequence). The CDR3 DNA follows: TGTGCCAGCAGCCACCGCCAAGGGACAGGGTTGGCAGATACGCAGTATTTT. It yields the protein CASSHRQGTGLADTQYF.